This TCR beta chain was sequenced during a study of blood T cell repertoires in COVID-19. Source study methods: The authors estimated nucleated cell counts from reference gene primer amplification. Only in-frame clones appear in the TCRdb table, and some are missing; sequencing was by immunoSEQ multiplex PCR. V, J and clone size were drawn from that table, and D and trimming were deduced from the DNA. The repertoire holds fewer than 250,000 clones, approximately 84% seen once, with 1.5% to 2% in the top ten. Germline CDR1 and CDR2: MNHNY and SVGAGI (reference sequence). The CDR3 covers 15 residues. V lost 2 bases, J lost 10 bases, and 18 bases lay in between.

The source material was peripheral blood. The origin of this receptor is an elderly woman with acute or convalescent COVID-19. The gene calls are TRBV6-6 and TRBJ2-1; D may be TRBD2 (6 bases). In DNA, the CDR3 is TGTGCCAGCAGTTACCCCGTTAGCGGAGCCACGGAGCAGTTCTTC. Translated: CASSYPVSGATEQFF.